Only a few counts were recorded for the clone carrying this T cell receptor (beta chain). Germline CDR1 SGHAT, CDR2 FQNNGV. The V gene lost 5 bases and the J gene lost 5 bases, with 12 bases spanning the gap. This CDR3 spans 13 amino acids. The record originates from a study of blood T cell repertoires in COVID-19. Study at large: Samples representing acute and convalescent COVID-19 were sourced from the United States, Italy and Spain. Sample material is recorded as cDNA or gDNA derived from T cells, B-cell-depleted T cells, or PBMCs.

Authors' data handling: Estimation of nucleated cell counts was performed using reference gene primer amplification. TCRdb keeps only in-frame clones here, not all; method: immunoSEQ multiplex PCR. V and J calls and clone size come straight from that table; D and trimming were deduced from the DNA. The sample lists 200,000 to 250,000 clones, about 88% seen once, with 10% in the top ten. Seattle patients were enrolled during active infection and followed longitudinally. The source is a woman aged 45-59 years with COVID-19, enrolled during active disease. This rearrangement joins TRBV11-2 to TRBJ1-2; D is possibly TRBD1 (5 bases). The sequencing input was peripheral blood. The CDR3 coding sequence is TGTGCCAGCAGCCCCCTACAGGCATATGGCTACACCTTC. Its protein product is CASSPLQAYGYTF. Supplemented by reference TRBV11-2 and TRBJ1-2, the full variable domain reads EAGVAQSPRYKIIEKRQSVAFWCNPISGHATLYWYQQILGQGPKLLIQFQNNGVVDDSQLPKDRFSAERLKGVDSTLKIQPAKLEDSAVYLCASSPLQAYGYTFGSGTRLTVV.